The 22 T cell receptor beta chains reported below all come from one sample, sequenced in a study of breast tumors, draining lymph nodes, adjacent tissues. Axillary draining lymph nodes of breast cancer patients supplied the node samples. TCRdb used MiXCR to reprocess the multiplex PCR reads, holding one entry per CDR3 protein. The sample holds about 180,000 distinct CDR3 sequences; 30% to 35% are singletons and the top ten take 3.5% to 4.5%. The sequencing input was axillary lymph node tissue. The receptors were sampled from a female donor with breast cancer. Some clones in this sample may be carry-over from other donors' samples.

This clonotype was counted at least ten times. The rearrangement joins TRBV19 to TRBJ2-2; the D gene is possibly TRBD2 (5 bases). Per germline, CDR1 LNHDA and CDR2 SQIVND (reference sequence). The CDR3 totals 15 residues. Between the trimmed V and J ends, which lost 5 bases and 4 bases, there was a span of 14 bases. The CDR3 DNA is TGTGCCAGTAGTGAGAGGGCCGCCGGCACCGGGGAGCTGTTTTTT. Translation: CASSERAAGTGELFF.

Here the CDR3 reads CASIPVPGPDEQYF. The CDR3 DNA follows: TGTGCCAGCATCCCCGTCCCTGGACCCGACGAGCAGTACTTC. The chain couples TRBV7-3 to TRBJ2-7, with unresolved D. Trimming took off 7 bases at V and 5 bases at J, with 18 bases between the two ends. Germline V gene data show CDR1 as SGHTA and CDR2 as FQGTGA. The CDR3 has 14 amino acids.

This clonotype appeared a single time. The J gene is TRBJ1-5, the V gene TRBV7-6; D unclear. Trimming left V 1 base short and J 14 bases short, with 18 bases between. Germline V gene lookup returns CDR1 SGHVS and CDR2 FNYEAQ. This CDR3 is 14 amino acids long. CDR3 DNA: TGTGCCAGCAGCTTAGGGCCGGGGTCCCGCAATGAGCATTTT. It codes for CASSLGPGSRNEHF.

This clonotype was detected ten times or more. V is TRBV9 and J is TRBJ2-7; D unclear. There are 13 residues in the CDR3. Trimming took off 4 bases at V and 7 bases at J, with 15 bases between the two ends. Germline-derived CDR1 and CDR2 are SGDLS and YYNGEE. This chain's CDR3 is CASSSPGSLEQYF. DNA of the CDR3: TGTGCCAGCAGCTCCCCCGGGTCCCTGGAGCAGTACTTC.

The genes are TRBV6-1 and TRBJ1-4; 7 bases align to TRBD1. The CDR3 sequence is 15 residues long. The V gene end was trimmed by 6 bases and the J gene end by 3 bases; junction bases not matched to a gene: 7. Germline CDR1 is MNHNS and CDR2 is SASEGT. CDR3 bases: TGTGCCAGCAGAGCCGGACAGGCGGCTAATGAAAAACTGTTTTTT. Protein sequence: CASRAGQAANEKLFF.

In its sample, this clonotype was seen many times. The V and J genes are TRBV10-3 and TRBJ2-3, with D possibly being TRBD1 (6 bases). Between the trimmed V and J ends, which lost 10 bases and 1 base, there was a span of 12 bases. The CDR3 has 13 residues. The germline CDR1 and CDR2 sequences are ENHRY and SYGVKD. CDR3: CATLEGGTDTQYF. CDR3 bases: TGTGCCACCTTAGAGGGGGGCACAGATACGCAGTATTTT.

Concerning this clonotype: A much larger clone differs from this one at a single base, so this may be a read error. The chain has TRBV29-1 and TRBJ2-7; 8 bases align to TRBD1. The germline CDR1 and CDR2 sequences are SQVTM and ANQGSEA. The CDR3 is 14 residues long. For the CDR3, the DNA is TGCGGCGTTGATCTTACAGGGGGATCCTACGAGCAGTACTTC. Its translation is CGVDLTGGSYEQYF.

This clonotype was detected only a few times. The chain joins TRBV14 to TRBJ2-3; D gene unclear. In germline, CDR1 is SGHDN, CDR2 FVKESK. The CDR3 has 14 residues. Trimming pared 0 bases from V and 2 bases from J, leaving 6 bases between. Written as DNA, the CDR3 is TGTGCCAGCAGCCAAGAGGGCACCACAGATACGCAGTATTTT. Residues: CASSQEGTTDTQYF.

This clonotype came up many times. This chain uses TRBV29-1 with TRBJ2-1, with 10 bases matching TRBD1. This CDR3 spans 15 amino acids. V was pared by 7 bases and J by 4 bases, with 10 bases of the junction left unmatched. CDR1 SQVTM and CDR2 ANQGSEA come from the germline V gene. The DNA for the CDR3 is TGCAGCGGGTTGGGACAGGGGAAGCGGTACAATGAGCAGTTCTTC. Encoded protein: CSGLGQGKRYNEQFF.

This clonotype was recorded many times. J is TRBJ1-6 and V is TRBV4-1; D unresolved. This CDR3 comprises 17 residues. In germline, CDR1 is MGHRA, CDR2 YSYEKL. V shed 2 bases and J shed 5 bases, with 16 bases lying between them. Here the CDR3 DNA reads TGCGCCAGCAGCCAATTGTCGACGATACCCGATAATTCACCCCTCCACTTT. It is translated as CASSQLSTIPDNSPLHF.

J is TRBJ1-4 and V is TRBV2; possible D gene TRBD1, 5 bases. The V end was cut by 7 bases, the J end by 8 bases, with 17 bases between. The CDR3 length is 14 residues. Germline CDR1 SNHLY, CDR2 FYNNEI. The CDR3 region is CASILEGAGEKLFF. The DNA of the CDR3 is TGTGCCAGCATCCTAGAAGGGGCGGGCGAAAAACTGTTTTTT.

About this clonotype: A much larger clone sits a single nucleotide away, making a read error possible. This chain uses TRBV5-6 with TRBJ2-5, with 9 bases matching TRBD1. Germline CDR1 SGHDT, CDR2 YYEEEE. CDR3 length equals 15 residues. In DNA, the CDR3 is TGTGCCAGCGGCTTTACAGGGGGCTACGCGGAGACCCAGTACTTC. Amino acid sequence: CASGFTGGYAETQYF.

Ten or more counts support this clonotype. V gene TRBV7-6 combines with J gene TRBJ1-2, with D unresolved. The CDR3 is made up of 12 amino acids. Germline CDR1 and CDR2: SGHVS and FNYEAQ. V lost 4 bases, J lost 10 bases, and 13 bases lay in between. DNA of the CDR3: TGTGCCAGCAGCTACTCCGAGGGCCACTACACCTTC. Translated, it gives CASSYSEGHYTF.

The chain employs TRBV20-1 and TRBJ2-1, with 7 nucleotides matching TRBD2. V shed 5 bases, J shed 0 bases, and the junction held 16 bases outside the gene matches. Germline CDR1 is DFQATT and CDR2 is SNEGSKA (reference sequence). This CDR3 has 18 residues. CDR3 sequence reads: CSAFTPPTSAHSYNEQFF. CDR3 nucleotide sequence: TGCAGTGCTTTTACCCCCCCCACTAGCGCACACTCCTACAATGAGCAGTTCTTC.

This clonotype showed up just once. The DNA of the CDR3 is TGTGCCAGTAGTATTCCCCTCCTGGGTAGGGAGGGGGCGGGTGCAGATACGCAGTATTTT. Its translation: CASSIPLLGREGAGADTQYF. The J gene is TRBJ2-3, the V gene TRBV19; D is tentatively TRBD1 or TRBD2 (7 bases each). Trimming stripped 3 bases from V and 4 bases from J, with 29 bases between. The germline V gene encodes CDR1 LNHDA and CDR2 SQIVND (reference sequence). The CDR3 runs 20 residues.

As concerns this clonotype: This could be a read error, since a much larger clone is one nucleotide away. The chain has TRBV4-1 and TRBJ1-5, with a weak D call TRBD1 (5 bases). Trimming took 2 bases from V and 0 from J, leaving 17 bases between them. Germline CDR1 and CDR2: MGHRA and YSYEKL. The CDR3 length is 18 residues. This CDR3 reads CASSQIGTRSYSNQPQHF. The CDR3 DNA reads as TGCGCCAGCAGCCAAATCGGGACTCGGAGTTATAGCAATCAGCCCCAGCATTTT.

This clonotype was counted a few times. The chain links TRBV3-1 to TRBJ2-3; TRBD2 is a possible D gene (5 bases). V was shortened by 4 bases and J by 5 bases, with 16 bases between the two germline ends. From germline, CDR1 is LGHDT and CDR2 YNNKEL (reference sequence). CDR3 size: 15 residues. CDR3: CASSPQTLGRDTQYF. The CDR3 DNA reads TGTGCCAGCAGCCCTCAGACACTAGGGAGAGATACGCAGTATTTT.

The chain employs TRBV29-1 and TRBJ1-1; possibly TRBD1 for D (5 bases). The CDR3 has 14 amino acids. Between the trimmed V and J ends, which lost 6 bases and 0 bases, there was a span of 14 bases. CDR1 and CDR2 from the germline V gene are SQVTM and ANQGSEA. The CDR3 DNA follows: TGCAGCGTCAGGGTCGGCAGGGTGAACACTGAAGCTTTCTTT. It is translated as CSVRVGRVNTEAFF.

The chain couples TRBV7-3 to TRBJ1-4; TRBD1 might be the D (5 bases). The V and J ends lost 2 bases and 8 bases respectively, with 12 bases between them. The germline V gene encodes CDR1 SGHTA and CDR2 FQGTGA. The CDR3 sequence is 14 residues long. The CDR3 sequence: CASSLAVGGEKLFF. The CDR3, as DNA: TGTGCCAGCAGCTTAGCCGTGGGGGGGGAAAAACTGTTTTTT.

For this clonotype: Being one base from a much bigger clone, this may be a read error. This chain connects TRBV9 to TRBJ2-6; 8 positions agree with TRBD2. The CDR3 spans 16 residues. Germline CDR1 is SGDLS and CDR2 is YYNGEE. The CDR3 loop is CASSREGASGANALTF. CDR3 in DNA: TGTGCCAGCAGCCGGGAGGGTGCCTCTGGGGCCAACGCCCTGACTTTC.

V gene TRBV11-3 combines with J gene TRBJ2-6; 8 bases map to TRBD2. V dropped 5 bases and J dropped 0; count of bases not matched to a gene: 6. Per the germline V gene, CDR1 is SGHNT and CDR2 is YENEEA. The CDR3 has 17 residues. The CDR3 spells CASSPGGRASGANVLTF. In DNA, the CDR3 is TGTGCCAGCAGCCCGGGGGGGAGGGCCTCTGGGGCCAACGTCCTGACTTTC.

This clonotype was counted ten times or more. V and J are TRBV2 and TRBJ1-2; unclear D gene. The CDR3 is made up of 16 amino acids. Trimming removed 1 base from V and 5 bases from J, with 17 bases in between. Germline assignment: CDR1 SNHLY and CDR2 FYNNEI. This chain's CDR3 is CASSEGAGRVGYGYTF. The DNA of the CDR3 is TGTGCCAGCAGTGAAGGGGCGGGGAGGGTTGGTTATGGCTACACCTTC.